These 23 T cell receptor beta chains originate from one sample sequenced in a study of T cells in Graves' hyperthyroidism and ophthalmopathy. RNA transcripts gave rise to amplified TCR beta CDR3 regions. During a first-round RT-PCR of the TCR CDR3, the HTBI primer set was used. TCRdb analysed the multiplex PCR reads with MiXCR anew, one entry per CDR3 protein. This table has approximately 480,000 distinct CDR3 sequences, around 20% appearing once. The specimen was blood. The receptors were gathered from a man between 18 and 29 years old with Graves' hyperthyroidism.

This clonotype was counted many times. This rearrangement joins TRBV2 to TRBJ1-5, with TRBD1 as a possible D gene (5 bases). The CDR3 is 13 amino acids. V shed 8 bases and J shed 1 base, with 9 bases lying between them. Germline-derived CDR1 and CDR2 are SNHLY and FYNNEI. This chain's CDR3 is CASCRDSNQPQHF. The CDR3 DNA sequence: TGTGCCAGCTGCCGGGACAGCAATCAGCCCCAGCATTTT.

This clonotype has only a few counts. V gene TRBV28 combines with J gene TRBJ1-1, with no clear D. CDR1 MDHEN and CDR2 SYDVKM come from the germline V gene. This CDR3 comprises 15 residues. V was pared by 6 bases and J by 4 bases, with 18 bases between. Here the CDR3 DNA reads TGTGCCAGCAGCTACTCCCGAAAGGGCGGCACTGAAGCTTTCTTT. Protein sequence: CASSYSRKGGTEAFF.

Many counts were recorded for this clonotype. CDR3 bases: TGCGCCAGCAGCTCGGGGGTGTTGTACGAGCAGTACTTC. It translates to CASSSGVLYEQYF. V usage is TRBV5-1 and J usage is TRBJ2-7; D is perhaps TRBD2 (6 bases). CDR1 is SGHRS, CDR2 YFSETQ, per germline. Trimming took off 3 bases at V and 4 bases at J, with 11 bases between the two ends. The CDR3 runs to 13 residues.

This clonotype was found many times. The rearrangement links TRBV11-2 to TRBJ1-1; D gene uncertain. The CDR3 loop spans 12 amino acids. Trimming took 5 bases from V and 6 from J, leaving 10 bases between them. Germline V gene lookup returns CDR1 SGHAT and CDR2 FQNNGV. CDR3 nucleotide sequence: TGTGCCAGCAGCCCGGGAGACGCTGAAGCTTTCTTT. This sequence encodes CASSPGDAEAFF.

This clonotype appeared a few times. The chain joins TRBV30 to TRBJ2-2, with a tentative D call TRBD2 (6 bases). CDR3 length: 13 residues. V lost 0 bases and J 6 bases, leaving 8 bases between the germline ends. Germline-derived CDR1 and CDR2 are GTSNPN and SVGIG (reference sequence). Here the CDR3 reads CAWSVWGAGELFF. Here the CDR3 DNA reads TGTGCCTGGAGTGTATGGGGGGCCGGGGAGCTGTTTTTT.

In its sample, this clonotype was seen a few times. At one of its ends the junction is not consistent with the germline gene, which may arise from a read error. The genes are TRBV2 and TRBJ2-5; TRBD1 matches 10 bases. Germline assignment: CDR1 SNHLY and CDR2 FYNNEI. The CDR3 spans 15 residues. The DNA for the CDR3 is TGTGCCAGCAGTGATGCGGGGACAGGGGAGGAGACCAAGTACTTC. Amino acids: CASSDAGTGEETKYF.

This chain connects TRBV6-5 to TRBJ2-7; 8 bases are shared with TRBD2. The CDR3 length is 15 residues. The V gene's germline CDR1 is MNHEY and CDR2 SVGAGI. The ends lost 2 bases at V and 5 bases at J; junction bases unmatched: 8. CDR3: CASSYIAGGRNEQYF. The CDR3 nucleotides are TGTGCCAGCAGTTACATTGCGGGAGGAAGGAACGAGCAGTACTTC.

In regard to this clonotype: A much larger clone sits a single nucleotide away, making a read error possible. V gene TRBV2 combines with J gene TRBJ1-1; D is perhaps TRBD1 (6 bases). The CDR3 loop spans 14 amino acids. The germline gives CDR1 SNHLY, CDR2 FYNNEI. CDR3 DNA sequence: TGTGCCAGCAGAGTACAGGGTGGAGGCACTGAAGCTTGCTTT. Encoded protein: CASRVQGGGTEACF.

This clonotype was seen many times. This chain uses TRBV28 with TRBJ1-2; 8 positions match TRBD1. The CDR3 is 14 residues long. The germline gives CDR1 MDHEN, CDR2 SYDVKM. V dropped 5 bases and J dropped 3; count of bases not matched to a gene: 5. The CDR3 coding sequence is TGTGCCAGCAGTGGGGGACAGGCCTACTATGGCTACACCTTC. Its translation: CASSGGQAYYGYTF.

This clonotype came up many times. The rearrangement uses TRBV6-2 or TRBV6-3 and TRBJ2-7, with D perhaps matching TRBD2 (5 bases). Germline values: CDR1 MNHEY, CDR2 SVGEGT. CDR3 length: 14 residues. The V and J ends lost 2 bases and 9 bases respectively, with 17 bases between them. Here the CDR3 reads CASSYREPLSGQYF. The CDR3 coding sequence is TGTGCCAGCAGTTACCGGGAACCTCTATCTGGGCAGTACTTC.

This clonotype appeared many times. The V gene is TRBV2, the J gene TRBJ1-2; D gene unclear. Trimming took 3 bases from V and 6 from J, leaving 5 bases between them. Per the germline V gene, CDR1 is SNHLY and CDR2 is FYNNEI. The CDR3 has 11 residues. The CDR3, as DNA: TGTGCCAGCAGTGAGATTAATGGCTACACCTTC. It is translated as CASSEINGYTF.

This clonotype was counted many times. The V gene is TRBV12-3 or TRBV12-4, the J gene TRBJ2-7; tentatively, D is TRBD1 (5 bases). Deletions cut 0 bases from V and 6 bases from J, with 15 bases between. The CDR3 consists of 15 residues. CDR3 residues: CASSLAQGPLGEQYF. The CDR3 DNA reads TGTGCCAGCAGTTTAGCGCAGGGCCCACTGGGCGAGCAGTACTTC.

This clonotype was picked up a small number of times. This chain uses TRBV2 with TRBJ2-2; TRBD1 matches 8 bases. V was clipped by 1 base and J by 7 bases; unmatched bases: 2. Germline values: CDR1 SNHLY, CDR2 FYNNEI. The CDR3 totals 14 residues. The CDR3 is CASSEGTGLGELFF. The DNA of the CDR3 is TGTGCCAGCAGTGAAGGGACAGGGCTCGGGGAGCTGTTTTTT.

This clonotype was recorded many times. This rearrangement joins TRBV28 to TRBJ1-1; 7 bases match TRBD1. This CDR3 has 14 residues. The trim removed 10 bases at V and 4 bases at J, leaving 12 bases unmatched. The germline V gene has CDR1 MDHEN and CDR2 SYDVKM. The chain's CDR3 is CATLRGPPGTEAFF. The CDR3 nucleotides read TGTGCCACCCTAAGGGGGCCACCGGGCACTGAAGCTTTCTTT.

The chain's CDR3 is CASSNRGDSYGYTF. CDR3 coding DNA: TGTGCCAGTAGTAACCGCGGGGATTCCTATGGCTACACCTTC. J is TRBJ1-2 and V is TRBV19; D gene ambiguous. Trimming pared 4 bases from V and 4 bases from J, leaving 13 bases between. The CDR3 runs 14 residues. Germline V lookup: CDR1 LNHDA, CDR2 SQIVND (reference sequence).

This clonotype showed up many times. This chain links TRBV12-3 or TRBV12-4 with TRBJ1-2; D remains ambiguous. The CDR3 is 12 residues long. The ends were cut back, 6 bases at V and 4 bases at J, with 9 bases in the middle. CDR3 residues: CASRVGSYGYTF. DNA for the CDR3: TGTGCCAGCAGGGTCGGGAGCTATGGCTACACCTTC.

This clonotype was counted ten times or more. The genes are TRBV5-1 and TRBJ1-1, with 7 bases aligning to TRBD1. J lost 1 base, V lost 4 bases, and 4 bases had no gene match. Looked up from germline, CDR1 is SGHRS and CDR2 is YFSETQ. The CDR3 sequence is 14 residues long. The CDR3 DNA reads TGCGCCAGCAGCGGCGGACAGGCGAACACTGAAGCTTTCTTT. Its protein is CASSGGQANTEAFF.

At least ten counts were recorded for this clonotype. CDR3 region: CASSFDGGTYEQYF. The CDR3 nucleotides are TGCGCCAGCAGCTTCGACGGGGGTACCTACGAGCAGTACTTC. The chain employs TRBV5-1 and TRBJ2-7, with a tentative D call TRBD2 (6 bases). Germline V CDR1 and CDR2: SGHRS, YFSETQ. The CDR3 spans 14 residues. Between the trimmed V and J ends, which lost 2 bases and 2 bases, there was a span of 11 bases.

There are many counts of this clonotype. The chain couples TRBV10-3 to TRBJ1-2; D is undetermined. Trimming pared 6 bases from V and 3 bases from J, leaving 11 bases between. Per germline, CDR1 ENHRY and CDR2 SYGVKD. The CDR3 has 13 amino acids. CDR3 coding DNA: TGTGCCATCAGGGAGAACCTTGACTATGGCTACACCTTC. Its translation is CAIRENLDYGYTF.

This clonotype appeared many times. J is TRBJ2-5 and V is TRBV29-1; D call uncertain. Germline-derived CDR1 and CDR2 are SQVTM and ANQGSEA. Trimming left V 6 bases short and J 7 bases short, with 9 bases between. The CDR3 runs 10 residues. Here the CDR3 DNA reads TGCAGCGTCGCTGATGGGACCCAGTACTTC. Translation gives CSVADGTQYF.

This clonotype was recorded at least ten times. The rearrangement joins TRBV20-1 to TRBJ1-5; D is uncertain. The CDR3 runs 12 residues. V was clipped by 2 bases and J by 6 bases, with 8 bases between them. The germline CDR1 and CDR2 sequences are DFQATT and SNEGSKA (reference sequence). CDR3 loop: CSARTAGQPQHF. The CDR3 region has the DNA TGCAGTGCTAGAACGGCCGGTCAGCCCCAGCATTTT.

This clonotype came up a few times. A much larger clone differs by one base, so this may be a read error. The V and J genes are TRBV5-6 and TRBJ1-1, with D perhaps matching TRBD1 (5 bases). CDR3 length equals 15 residues. The germline CDR1 and CDR2 sequences are SGHDT and YYEEEE. The CDR3 sequence: CASSTGPTWNTEACF. The CDR3 coding sequence is TGTGCCAGCAGCACGGGACCGACGTGGAACACTGAAGCTTGCTTT.

This chain connects TRBV2 to TRBJ2-2; D is undetermined. Trimming pared 5 bases from V and 4 bases from J, leaving 17 bases between. This CDR3 is built from 16 residues. In germline, CDR1 is SNHLY, CDR2 FYNNEI. The CDR3, as DNA: TGTGCCAGCAGTCCCAGGCCTGCCGACGGCACCGGGGAGCTGTTTTTT. This codes for CASSPRPADGTGELFF. Based on the CDR3 plus reference TRBV2 and TRBJ2-2, the full variable domain is EPEVTQTPSHQVTQMGQEVILRCVPISNHLYFYWYRQILGQKVEFLVSFYNNEISEKSEIFDDQFSVERPDGSNFTLKIRSTKLEDSAMYFCASSPRPADGTGELFFGEGSRLTVL.